The clone carrying this TCR beta chain was seen just once. CDR1 SEHNR and CDR2 FQNEAQ come from the germline V gene (reference sequence). After removal of 5 bases from V and 7 bases from J, the junction contained 3 bases not matched to a gene. This CDR3 region has 14 residues. This sample stems from a study of blood T cell repertoires in COVID-19. Overall study context: Acute and convalescent COVID-19 specimens originated in the United States, Italy and Spain. The analysed material was cDNA or gDNA that came from T cells, B-cell-depleted T cells, or PBMCs.

In the original workflow: Estimated nucleated cell counts came from reference gene primer amplification. Libraries were prepared by immunoSEQ multiplex PCR; TCRdb keeps only in-frame clonotypes and omits some of them. The V and J calls and clone size are taken from that table; D and trimming were inferred from the DNA. The sample shows 20,000 to 30,000 clones, more than 90% of them seen only once. The specimen sequenced was peripheral blood. The clonotype was recovered from a human donor in a cohort sampled during active COVID-19. The chain employs TRBV7-9 and TRBJ1-4; 11 bases fit TRBD1. In DNA, the CDR3 is TGTGCCAGCAGCCCGGGACAGGGGGGTGAAAAACTGTTTTTT. Translation gives CASSPGQGGEKLFF. Drawing the rest from reference TRBV7-9 and TRBJ1-4, the complete variable domain is DTGVSQNPRHKITKRGQNVTFRCDPISEHNRLYWYRQTLGQGPEFLTYFQNEAQLEKSRLLSDRFSAERPKGSFSTLEIQRTEQGDSAMYLCASSPGQGGEKLFFGSGTQLSVL.